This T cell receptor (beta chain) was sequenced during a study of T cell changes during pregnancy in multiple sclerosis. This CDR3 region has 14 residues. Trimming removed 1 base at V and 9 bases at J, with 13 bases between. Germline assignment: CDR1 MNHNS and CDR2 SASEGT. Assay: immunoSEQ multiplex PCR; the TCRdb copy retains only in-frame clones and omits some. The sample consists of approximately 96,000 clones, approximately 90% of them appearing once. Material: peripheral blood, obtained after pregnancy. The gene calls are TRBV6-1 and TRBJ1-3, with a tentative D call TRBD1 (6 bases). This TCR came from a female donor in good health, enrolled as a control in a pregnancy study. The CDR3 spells CASSEERTVTTIYF. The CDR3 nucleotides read TGTGCCAGCAGTGAAGAGAGGACAGTAACCACCATATATTTT.